The 25 T cell receptor beta chains presented below share a single source sample, sequenced in a study of molecular identifiers for immune sequencing clone quantification. TCRdb re-called the PCR reads through MiXCR, storing one row per CDR3 protein. The data contain 400,000 to 600,000 distinct CDR3 sequences, 20% to 25% of them seen just once; the ten biggest clones take up about 0.8%. Sequenced input: naive CD8+ T cells from blood, with Jurkat cell RNA spiked in. Subset meaning: FACS-sorted CD8+CD4-CCR7+CD45RA+ naive T cells. These receptors were collected from a human donor in good health. Some libraries in this study had Jurkat cell RNA spiked in.

This clonotype was seen ten or more times. V gene TRBV19 combines with J gene TRBJ2-6; no clear D gene. V was pared by 4 bases and J by 6 bases, with 13 bases between. This CDR3 has 15 residues. The germline CDR1 and CDR2 sequences are LNHDA and SQIVND (reference sequence). DNA for the CDR3: TGTGCCAGTAGTACGAAGACGAGCGCGGCCAACGTCCTGACTTTC. Its protein product is CASSTKTSAANVLTF.

Remarks on this clonotype: This may arise from a read error, as a much more abundant clone is one base away. J is TRBJ2-7 and V is TRBV5-3, with D perhaps TRBD1 (6 bases). TRBV5-3 qualifies as an ORF whose function is uncertain. CDR3 length: 12 amino acids. The CDR3 is CASSGQSCEQYF. The CDR3 DNA is TGTGCCAGCAGCGGACAGTCCTGCGAGCAGTACTTC.

Ten or more counts support this clonotype. This sequence joins TRBV20-1 and TRBJ2-7, with 7 bases identical to TRBD2. V shed 0 bases, J shed 0 bases, and the junction held 5 bases outside the gene matches. CDR3 length: 15 amino acids. In germline, CDR1 is DFQATT, CDR2 SNEGSKA (reference sequence). In nucleotides, the CDR3 is TGCAGTGCTAGAGATCCGGGAGGCCTCTCCTACGAGCAGTACTTC. It encodes CSARDPGGLSYEQYF.

This clonotype was counted a few times. This chain joins TRBV28 and TRBJ2-7; D unresolved. The CDR3 contains 12 residues. Germline CDR1 is MDHEN and CDR2 is SYDVKM. Between the trimmed V and J ends, which lost 9 bases and 2 bases, there was a span of 11 bases. The CDR3, as DNA: TGTGCCAGTTGGACGACCGCCTACGAGCAGTACTTC. Amino acid sequence: CASWTTAYEQYF.

This clonotype occurred a few times. The chain has TRBV9 and TRBJ2-7, with TRBD1 matching over 11 bases. Per germline, CDR1 SGDLS and CDR2 YYNGEE. V was clipped by 3 bases and J by 6 bases; unmatched bases: 8. The CDR3 runs 15 residues. The CDR3 coding sequence is TGTGCCAGCAGCGCCTATTCCGGGACAGGGGGCGAGCAGTACTTC. Protein sequence: CASSAYSGTGGEQYF.

The genes are TRBV2 and TRBJ1-3; D call uncertain. Germline V gene sequence: CDR1 SNHLY, CDR2 FYNNEI. Trimming left V 2 bases short and J 0 bases short, with 14 bases between. The CDR3 covers 17 residues. The CDR3 reads CASSEYWLGDSGNTIYF. CDR3 bases: TGTGCCAGCAGTGAATATTGGCTCGGCGACTCTGGAAACACCATATATTTT.

The CDR3 protein is CASSSDPDGTNYGYTF. As DNA, the CDR3 is TGTGCCAGCAGCTCTGATCCGGACGGTACTAACTATGGCTACACCTTC. The chain employs TRBV7-6 and TRBJ1-2, with D unclear. Germline CDR1 reads SGHVS; CDR2 reads FNYEAQ. There are 16 residues in the CDR3. Between the trimmed V and J ends, which lost 4 bases and 0 bases, there was a span of 15 bases.

A word on this clonotype: This may be a read error, as it is one base from a much larger clone. This chain links TRBV30 with TRBJ2-7; no clear D gene. The germline V gene has CDR1 GTSNPN and CDR2 SVGIG (reference sequence). The CDR3 is 13 amino acids. CDR3 sequence reads: CAWRAPANYGQYF. The CDR3, as DNA: TGTGCCTGGCGTGCCCCAGCTAATTACGGGCAGTACTTC.

This clonotype turned up a few times. The gene calls are TRBV6-5 and TRBJ2-2; D possibly corresponds to TRBD2 (6 bases). V was cut by 2 bases and J by 2 bases, with 9 bases left in between. This CDR3 is 15 amino acids long. The V gene's germline CDR1 is MNHEY and CDR2 SVGAGI. Here the CDR3 reads CASSYQGLNTGELFF. As DNA, the CDR3 is TGTGCCAGCAGTTACCAGGGACTTAACACCGGGGAGCTGTTTTTT.

This clonotype occurred a few times. The rearrangement joins TRBV5-6 to TRBJ2-4; no clear D. This CDR3 region has 12 residues. Germline V gives CDR1 SGHDT, CDR2 YYEEEE. The V and J ends lost 4 bases and 7 bases respectively, with 9 bases between them. CDR3 coding DNA: TGTGCCAGCAGCCTCATGGACAACATTCAGTACTTC. Its translation is CASSLMDNIQYF.

This chain uses TRBV11-2 with TRBJ2-5; the D gene is possibly TRBD2 (6 bases). Germline values: CDR1 SGHAT, CDR2 FQNNGV. Trimming cost V 0 bases and J 2 bases, with 13 bases left between them. This CDR3 has 16 amino acids. The CDR3 spells CASSLEWPGEQETQYF. The CDR3 nucleotides read TGTGCCAGCAGCTTAGAGTGGCCGGGGGAACAAGAGACCCAGTACTTC.

This clonotype has a handful of counts. The chain employs TRBV7-9 and TRBJ1-1; a weak D match, TRBD1 (6 bases). The V gene's germline CDR1 is SEHNR and CDR2 FQNEAQ (reference sequence). The CDR3 loop spans 15 amino acids. Deletions cut 3 bases from V and 2 bases from J, with 13 bases between. CDR3 residues: CASSFLDSLNTEAFF. CDR3 DNA sequence: TGTGCCAGCAGCTTTTTGGACAGTTTAAACACTGAAGCTTTCTTT.

This clonotype appeared many times. J is TRBJ1-1 and V is TRBV19; D gene unclear. Germline CDR1 and CDR2: LNHDA and SQIVND (reference sequence). The CDR3 is 13 residues long. The V end lost 7 bases, the J end lost 0 bases, and 9 bases lay between the germline ends. The CDR3 protein is CASTHSVNTEAFF. For the CDR3, the DNA is TGTGCCAGTACCCACAGCGTGAACACTGAAGCTTTCTTT.

This clonotype showed up just a few times. The chain combines TRBV20-1 with TRBJ2-7, with 9 nucleotides matching TRBD1. The CDR3 runs 16 residues. Germline CDR1 reads DFQATT; CDR2 reads SNEGSKA (reference sequence). With 4 bases clipped from V and 3 bases from J, the junction kept 13 bases outside the gene matches. The CDR3 reads CSAKRHRDRVFYEQYF. As DNA, the CDR3 is TGCAGTGCTAAACGACACCGGGACAGGGTGTTCTACGAGCAGTACTTC.

This chain connects TRBV20-1 to TRBJ1-4, with D unclear. Trimming removed 0 bases at V and 7 bases at J, with 18 bases between. Germline CDR1 reads DFQATT; CDR2 reads SNEGSKA (reference sequence). This CDR3 comprises 16 residues. The CDR3 DNA reads as TGCAGTGCTAGAGAGGAGGACCTTAGAGAGGGTGAAAAACTGTTTTTT. Amino acid sequence: CSAREEDLREGEKLFF.

This clonotype turned up a few times. V is TRBV12-3 or TRBV12-4 and J is TRBJ2-3, with TRBD1 matching 11 bases. V shed 5 bases and J 3 bases; nucleotides not matched to a gene: 10. The CDR3 sequence is 17 residues long. DNA for the CDR3: TGTGCCAGCAGTCCAAGGTGGACAGGGGGCGTAACAGATACGCAGTATTTT. Encoded protein: CASSPRWTGGVTDTQYF.

This clonotype came up a few times. V and J are TRBV11-2 and TRBJ2-7; possible D gene TRBD2, 6 bases. The V gene lost 7 bases and the J gene lost 4 bases, with 17 bases spanning the gap. The CDR3 extends over 14 amino acids. Per germline, CDR1 SGHAT and CDR2 FQNNGV. DNA of the CDR3: TGTGCCAGCAAGAATGCGGACTACCATTACGAGCAGTACTTC. Protein sequence: CASKNADYHYEQYF.

This clonotype has ten or more counts. V and J are TRBV6-5 and TRBJ2-3; 7 nucleotides line up with TRBD2. Germline trimming cut 1 base from V and 4 bases from J; bases unmatched to any gene: 5. The CDR3 has 15 residues. CDR1 is MNHEY, CDR2 SVGAGI, per germline. CDR3 region: CASSYLGRESDTQYF. The CDR3 DNA reads as TGTGCCAGCAGTTACTTGGGGCGGGAGTCAGATACGCAGTATTTT.

This clonotype appeared many times. The chain links TRBV4-2 to TRBJ1-1; the D gene is possibly TRBD1 (5 bases). V gave up 1 base and J gave up 3 bases, with 12 bases separating them. There are 15 residues in the CDR3. CDR1 LGHNA and CDR2 YNFKEQ come from the germline V gene. Written as DNA, the CDR3 is TGTGCCAGCAGCCAAGTGGGGGGACTGGACACTGAAGCTTTCTTT. This codes for CASSQVGGLDTEAFF.

Of note for this clonotype: A much larger clone differs by one base, so this may be a read error. This rearrangement joins TRBV27 to TRBJ2-7, with a weak D call TRBD1 (6 bases). The CDR3 is 14 residues long. Germline CDR1 MNHEY, CDR2 SMNVEV (reference sequence). CDR3 nucleotide sequence: TGTACCAGCAGTGCCCGGGACAACTCCTACGAGCAGTACTTC. This codes for CTSSARDNSYEQYF.

Comment on this clonotype: Germline is not matched at one junction end, which may reflect a read error. The chain recombines TRBV13 with TRBJ2-7, with 15 nucleotides matching TRBD2. The CDR3 sequence is 18 residues long. Germline CDR1 and CDR2: PRHDT and FYEKMQ (reference sequence). The CDR3 loop reads CASSPGLAGGASSYERYF. Here the CDR3 DNA reads TGTGCCAGCAGCCCGGGACTAGCGGGAGGCGCTAGCTCCTACGAGCGGTACTTC.

In this sample, this clonotype turned up many times. The chain carries TRBV7-8 and TRBJ2-1; unclear D gene. CDR1 and CDR2 from the germline V gene are SGHVS and FQNEAQ. The CDR3 is 12 amino acids. V gave up 5 bases and J gave up 7 bases, with 9 bases separating them. In DNA, the CDR3 is TGTGCCAGCAGCCTTTCGCGGAATGAGCAGTTCTTC. Its protein is CASSLSRNEQFF.

This clonotype was counted at least ten times. The rearrangement links TRBV20-1 to TRBJ2-7; TRBD2 agrees at 10 bases. CDR1 and CDR2 from the germline V gene are DFQATT and SNEGSKA (reference sequence). CDR3 length: 12 residues. Trimming at V came to 4 bases and at J to 4 bases, leaving 1 base not matched to a gene. For the CDR3, the DNA is TGCAGTGCTACTAGCGGGGGTTACGAGCAGTACTTC. Translated: CSATSGGYEQYF.

This clonotype was counted a few times. The chain recombines TRBV5-8 with TRBJ2-7; perhaps TRBD1 as D (6 bases). Trimming took 0 bases from V and 3 from J, leaving 10 bases between them. Per germline, CDR1 SGHTS and CDR2 YDEGEE. CDR3 size: 14 residues. The chain's CDR3 is CASSLDGGVYEQYF. CDR3 in DNA: TGTGCCAGCAGCTTGGATGGGGGCGTCTACGAGCAGTACTTC. The full variable domain, its missing parts supplied by reference TRBV5-8 and TRBJ2-7, is EAGVTQSPTHLIKTRGQQATLRCSPISGHTSVYWYQQALGLGLQFLLWYDEGEERNRGNFPPRFSGRQFPNYSSELNVNALELEDSALYLCASSLDGGVYEQYFGPGTRLTVT.

The chain combines TRBV9 with TRBJ2-3; 8 bases line up with TRBD2. The junction had 13 bases not matched to a gene; V was cut back by 2 bases and J by 2 bases. Germline CDR1 reads SGDLS; CDR2 reads YYNGEE. The CDR3 spans 18 residues. CDR3 nucleotides: TGTGCCAGCAGCGTTAGCCCGTCCGGGGGGGATCTCACAGATACGCAGTATTTT. It is translated as CASSVSPSGGDLTDTQYF.